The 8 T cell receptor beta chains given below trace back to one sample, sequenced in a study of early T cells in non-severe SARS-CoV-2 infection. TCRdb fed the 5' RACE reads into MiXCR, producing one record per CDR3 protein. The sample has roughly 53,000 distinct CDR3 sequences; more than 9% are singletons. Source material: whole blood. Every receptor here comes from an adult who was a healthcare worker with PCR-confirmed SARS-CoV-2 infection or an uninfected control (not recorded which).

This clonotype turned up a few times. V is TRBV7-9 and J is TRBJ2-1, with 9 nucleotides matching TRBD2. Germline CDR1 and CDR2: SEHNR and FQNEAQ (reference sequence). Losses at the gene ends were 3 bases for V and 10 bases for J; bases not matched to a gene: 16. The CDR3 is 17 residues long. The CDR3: CASSFLSSGASMGEQFF. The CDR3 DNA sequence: TGTGCCAGCAGCTTTTTGTCTAGCGGGGCTTCGATGGGGGAGCAGTTCTTC.

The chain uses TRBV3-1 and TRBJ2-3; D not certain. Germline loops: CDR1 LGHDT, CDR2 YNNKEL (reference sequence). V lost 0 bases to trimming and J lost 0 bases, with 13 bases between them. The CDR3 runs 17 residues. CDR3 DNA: TGTGCCAGCAGCCAAGAATCGGTAGCATGGAGCACAGATACGCAGTATTTT. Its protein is CASSQESVAWSTDTQYF.

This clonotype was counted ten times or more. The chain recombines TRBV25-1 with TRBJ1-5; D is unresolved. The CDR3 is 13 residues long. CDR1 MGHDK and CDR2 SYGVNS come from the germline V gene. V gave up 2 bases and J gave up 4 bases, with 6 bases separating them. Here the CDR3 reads CASSETENQPQHF. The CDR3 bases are TGTGCCAGCAGTGAAACAGAAAATCAGCCCCAGCATTTT.

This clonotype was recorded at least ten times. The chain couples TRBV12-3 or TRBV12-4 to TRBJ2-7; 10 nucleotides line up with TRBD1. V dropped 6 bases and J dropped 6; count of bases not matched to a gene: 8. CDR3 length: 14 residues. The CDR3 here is CASSVGQGVGEQYF. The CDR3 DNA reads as TGTGCCAGCAGCGTAGGACAGGGGGTGGGCGAGCAGTACTTC.

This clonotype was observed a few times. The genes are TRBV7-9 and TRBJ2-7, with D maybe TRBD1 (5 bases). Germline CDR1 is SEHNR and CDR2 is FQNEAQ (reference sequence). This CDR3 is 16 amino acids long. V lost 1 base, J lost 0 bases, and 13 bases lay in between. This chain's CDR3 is CASSLGPGHLSYEQYF. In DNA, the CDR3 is TGTGCCAGCAGCTTAGGCCCCGGACACCTCTCCTACGAGCAGTACTTC.

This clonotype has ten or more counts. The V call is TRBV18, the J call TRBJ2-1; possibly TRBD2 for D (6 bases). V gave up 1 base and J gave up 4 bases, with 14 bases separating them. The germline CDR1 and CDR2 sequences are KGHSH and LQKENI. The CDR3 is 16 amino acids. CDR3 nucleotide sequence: TGTGCCAGCTCACCACTGACGGGAGACCTTTACAATGAGCAGTTCTTC. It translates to CASSPLTGDLYNEQFF.

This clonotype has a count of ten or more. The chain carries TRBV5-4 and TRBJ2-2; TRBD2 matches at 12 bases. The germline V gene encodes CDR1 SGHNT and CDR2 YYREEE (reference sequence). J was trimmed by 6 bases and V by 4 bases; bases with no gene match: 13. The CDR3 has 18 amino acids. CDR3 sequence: CASSPGSSGRAGAGELFF. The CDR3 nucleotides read TGTGCCAGCAGCCCGGGGTCTAGCGGGAGGGCTGGCGCCGGGGAGCTGTTTTTT.

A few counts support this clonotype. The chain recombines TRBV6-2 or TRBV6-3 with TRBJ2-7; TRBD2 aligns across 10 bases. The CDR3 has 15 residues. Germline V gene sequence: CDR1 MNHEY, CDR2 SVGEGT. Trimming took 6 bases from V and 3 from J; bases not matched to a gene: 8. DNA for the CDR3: TGTGCCAGCAGCTTTGGACTAGCGGACAACTACGAGCAGTACTTC. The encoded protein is CASSFGLADNYEQYF.